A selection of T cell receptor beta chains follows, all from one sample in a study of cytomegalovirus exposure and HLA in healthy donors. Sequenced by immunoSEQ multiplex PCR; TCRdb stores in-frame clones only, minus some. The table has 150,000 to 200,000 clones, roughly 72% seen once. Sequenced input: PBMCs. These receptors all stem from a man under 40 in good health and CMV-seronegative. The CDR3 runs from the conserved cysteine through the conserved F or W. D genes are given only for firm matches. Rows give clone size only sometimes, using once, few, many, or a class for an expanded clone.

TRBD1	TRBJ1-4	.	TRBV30	TGTGCCTGGACAACTGGACAGGATGAAAAACTGTTTTTT	CAWTTGQDEKLFF
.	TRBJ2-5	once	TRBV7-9	TGTGCCAGCAGCTCCGAGCGGGAAGAGACCCAGTACTTC	CASSSEREETQYF
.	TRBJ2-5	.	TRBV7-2	TGTGCCAGCAGCCCGGTACTAGCAAGCGAGACCCAGTACTTC	CASSPVLASETQYF
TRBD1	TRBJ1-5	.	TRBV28	TGTGCCAGCACGCCCCTGAGGACAGGGTATCAGCCCCAGCATTTT	CASTPLRTGYQPQHF
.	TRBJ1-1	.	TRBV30	TGTGCCTGGAGTTCCTGGGGGGGCGAACACACTGAAGCTTTCTTT	CAWSSWGGEHTEAFF
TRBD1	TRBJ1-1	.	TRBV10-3	TGTGCCATCAGCGTACAGGGGGAGAACACTGAAGCTTTCTTT	CAISVQGENTEAFF
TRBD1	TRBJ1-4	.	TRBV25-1	TGTGCCAGCAGTGAGGACAGGAAAAATGAAAAACTGTTTTTT	CASSEDRKNEKLFF
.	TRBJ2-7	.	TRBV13	TGTGCCAGCAGCTTAGGCCTCAGGACCTACGAGCAGTACTTC	CASSLGLRTYEQYF
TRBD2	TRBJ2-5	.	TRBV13	TGTGCCAGCAGCTCCAGACTAGCGGGAGGGCCGGGAGAGACCCAGTACTTC	CASSSRLAGGPGETQYF
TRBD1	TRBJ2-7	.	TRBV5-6	TGTGCCAGCAGCTCCACGGGACAGGGTTCCCACGAGCAGTACTTC	CASSSTGQGSHEQYF
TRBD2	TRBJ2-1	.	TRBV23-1	TGCGCCAGCAGTCACCCACTAGCGTCCAGAGGGAATGAGCAGTTCTTC	CASSHPLASRGNEQFF
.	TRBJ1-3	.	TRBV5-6	TGTGCCAGCAGCTGGACAGAGAGCTCTGGAAACACCATATATTTT	CASSWTESSGNTIYF
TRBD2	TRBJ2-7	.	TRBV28	TGTGCCAGCTTGATAGCGGGGGATTTCTCCTACGAGCAGTACTTC	CASLIAGDFSYEQYF
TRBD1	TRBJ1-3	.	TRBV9	TGTGCCAGCAGCGCCGGGGGGACAGGGGTAGGAAACACCATATATTTT	CASSAGGTGVGNTIYF
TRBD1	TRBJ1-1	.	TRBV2	TGTGCCAGCAGATGGACAGGGTTTGTCACTGAAGCTTTCTTT	CASRWTGFVTEAFF
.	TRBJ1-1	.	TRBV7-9	TGTGCCAGCAGCTTAAGGAGTGGCACTGAAGCTTTCTTT	CASSLRSGTEAFF
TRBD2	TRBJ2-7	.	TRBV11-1	TGTGCCAGCAGTCGGACTAGCGGGAGCCACGAGCAGTACTTC	CASSRTSGSHEQYF
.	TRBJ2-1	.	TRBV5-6	TGTGCCAGCAGCCTTCGGGGGGAGCAGTTCTTC	CASSLRGEQFF
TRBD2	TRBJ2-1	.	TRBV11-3	TGTGCCAGCAGCTTATGGGCCGGGACTAGCGGCCGGGAAGAGCAGTTCTTC	CASSLWAGTSGREEQFF
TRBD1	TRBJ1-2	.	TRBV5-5	TGTGCCAGCAGCGGGGGGGACAGGGTGTACTATGGCTACACCTTC	CASSGGDRVYYGYTF
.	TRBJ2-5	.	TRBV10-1	TGCGCCAGCAGTGAGCGTATAACCAGGGATGAGAGGGAGACCCAGTACTTC	CASSERITRDERETQYF
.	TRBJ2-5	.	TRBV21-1	TGTGCCAGCTTCCGGACTAGCGGGAGGACCGCGGAGACCCAGTACTTC	CASFRTSGRTAETQYF
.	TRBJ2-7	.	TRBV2	TGTGCCAGCAGCGAAAGATCTAGTGACTACGAGCAGTACTTC	CASSERSSDYEQYF
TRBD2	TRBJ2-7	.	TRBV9	TGTGCCAGCAGCGCGGCTAGCGGGAGGGTCTACGAGCAGTACTTC	CASSAASGRVYEQYF
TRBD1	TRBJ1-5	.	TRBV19	TGTGCCAGTAGTATGCGCATGGACAGGCCCGATCAGCCCCAGCATTTT	CASSMRMDRPDQPQHF
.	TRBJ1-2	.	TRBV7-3	TGTGCCAGCAGCCGCCAGGCTAACTATGGCTACACCTTC	CASSRQANYGYTF
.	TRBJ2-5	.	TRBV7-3	TGTGCCAGCAGCTTAACGGTGGGGGGTTGGGAGACCCAGTACTTC	CASSLTVGGWETQYF
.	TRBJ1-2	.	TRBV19	TGTGCCAGTCGTAGGGCAGACTATGGCTACACCTTC	CASRRADYGYTF
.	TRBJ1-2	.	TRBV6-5	TGTGCCAGCAGTTACTCGAGTCAGGCTTACTATGGCTACACCTTC	CASSYSSQAYYGYTF
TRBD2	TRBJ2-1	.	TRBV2	TGTGCCAGCACCCCAACTAGCGGAGAGTACAATGAGCAGTTCTTC	CASTPTSGEYNEQFF
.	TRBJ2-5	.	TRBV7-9	TGTGCCAGCAGCTTAGAGGTAGCGGATCTACAAGAGACCCAGTACTTC	CASSLEVADLQETQYF
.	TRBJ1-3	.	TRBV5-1	TGCGCCAGCAGCGCGGGACGGCCAGGAAACACCATATATTTT	CASSAGRPGNTIYF
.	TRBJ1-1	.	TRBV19	TGTGCCAGTAGTATATACCCAGGGGCGAACACTGAAGCTTTCTTT	CASSIYPGANTEAFF
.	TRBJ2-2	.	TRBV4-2	TGTGCCAGCAGCCTCGTGGGCCTGCAAACTAACACCGGGGAGCTGTTTTTT	CASSLVGLQTNTGELFF
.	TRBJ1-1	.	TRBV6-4	TGTGCCAGCAGTCAGAAGGAGGGCACTGAAGCTTTCTTT	CASSQKEGTEAFF
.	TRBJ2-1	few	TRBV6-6	TGTGCCAGCAGTTATTCGGAGTGGAATGAGCAGTTCTTC	CASSYSEWNEQFF
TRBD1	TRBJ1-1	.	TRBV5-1	TGCGCCAGCAGCTTGGACAGGGGGCGTATAATGAACACTGAAGCTTTCTTT	CASSLDRGRIMNTEAFF
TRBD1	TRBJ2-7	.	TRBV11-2	TGTGCCAGCAGAGCGGTGCAGGGGGCACTACACGAGCAGTACTTC	CASRAVQGALHEQYF
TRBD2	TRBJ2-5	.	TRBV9	TGTGCCAGCAGCGAGGGACTAGCGGGGACCCAAGAGACCCAGTACTTC	CASSEGLAGTQETQYF
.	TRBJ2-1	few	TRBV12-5	TGTGCTAGTGGTTTGGTACTAGGGCCAAGAAACAATGAGCAGTTCTTC	CASGLVLGPRNNEQFF
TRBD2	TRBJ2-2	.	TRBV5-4	TGTGCCAGCAGCCCCCCGGGACTAGCGGGTACCGCGAACACCGGGGAGCTGTTTTTT	CASSPPGLAGTANTGELFF
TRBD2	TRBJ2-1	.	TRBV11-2	TGTGCCAGCCTCAAGCGACTAGCGGGAGGATTAGGCAACAATGAGCAGTTCTTC	CASLKRLAGGLGNNEQFF
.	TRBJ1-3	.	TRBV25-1	TGTGCCAGCAGTAGGACTGCCGGGGGTGGAAACACCATATATTTT	CASSRTAGGGNTIYF
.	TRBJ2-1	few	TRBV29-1	TGCAGCCTCAACAGACAGCAGAACAATGAGCAGTTCTTC	CSLNRQQNNEQFF
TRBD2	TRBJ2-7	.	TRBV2	TGTGCCAGCGTTGGGACTAGCGGGAGGGACTCCTACGAGCAGTACTTC	CASVGTSGRDSYEQYF
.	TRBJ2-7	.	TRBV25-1	TGTGCCAGCAGAGGGGGGCCTACAGGGGGGGGTTACGAGCAGTACTTC	CASRGGPTGGGYEQYF
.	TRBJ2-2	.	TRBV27	TGTGCCAGCAGTTGGGCTCATCTGAACACCGGGGAGCTGTTTTTT	CASSWAHLNTGELFF
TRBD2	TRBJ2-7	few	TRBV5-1	TGCGCCAGCAGCTTGGGGGGGGGTGGGGCCTCCTACGAGCAGTACTTC	CASSLGGGGASYEQYF
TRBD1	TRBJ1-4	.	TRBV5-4	TGTGCCAGCAGCTTGAAACAGGGGGCGCGATCTAATGAAAAACTGTTTTTT	CASSLKQGARSNEKLFF
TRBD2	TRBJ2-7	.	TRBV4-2	TGTGCCAGCAGCCCCCGCACTAGCGGGAGATCGTACGAGCAGTACTTC	CASSPRTSGRSYEQYF
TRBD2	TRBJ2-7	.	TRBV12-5	TGTGCTAGTGGTTTGGAGGCGGGAGGGTACTACGAGCAGTACTTC	CASGLEAGGYYEQYF
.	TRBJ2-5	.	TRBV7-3	TGTGCCTCCGGACTGCCGAAAGAGACCCAGTACTTC	CASGLPKETQYF
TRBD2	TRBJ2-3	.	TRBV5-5	TGTGCCAGCAGCCGAGGGACTAGCGGCACAGATACGCAGTATTTT	CASSRGTSGTDTQYF